The 9 T cell receptor beta chains given below trace back to one sample, sequenced in a study of a mutant IDH1 vaccine in newly diagnosed glioma. Time point reported: week 35, safety follow-up. In every dose of vaccine, 300 ug of mutant IDH1 20-mer peptide was given alongside topical imiquimod. These TCRs are of unknown antigen specificity. The method was immunoSEQ multiplex PCR; TCRdb's version includes in-frame clones alone and lacks a portion of them. The table records around 41,000 clones, over 75% of them present only once. Here the sequenced sample was PBMCs, taken from a glioma patient whose treatment included an IDH1 peptide vaccine. These receptors all come from a man in his forties with glioma.

The V and J genes are TRBV2 and TRBJ2-3, with 13 bases matching TRBD2. The CDR3 consists of 16 residues. CDR1 and CDR2 (germline): SNHLY, FYNNEI. V lost 6 bases and J lost 2; bases outside the gene matches: 5. The CDR3 protein is CASSGLAGESTDTQYF. The DNA for the CDR3 is TGTGCCAGCAGCGGACTAGCGGGGGAATCCACAGATACGCAGTATTTT.

This clone appeared once. The V and J genes are TRBV5-1 and TRBJ2-7; tentatively, D is TRBD2 (6 bases). Trimming left V 0 bases short and J 0 bases short, with 13 bases between. CDR3 length: 16 residues. Per germline, CDR1 SGHRS and CDR2 YFSETQ. CDR3 DNA: TGCGCCAGCAGCTTGGGGGGGACTTCTAGCTCCTACGAGCAGTACTTC. The encoded protein is CASSLGGTSSSYEQYF.

The chain joins TRBV6-1 to TRBJ1-1; no clear D. Trimming removed 7 bases at V and 0 bases at J, with 9 bases between. Germline V CDR1 and CDR2: MNHNS, SASEGT. The CDR3 is made up of 13 amino acids. This CDR3 is CASTQRVNTEAFF. The CDR3 coding sequence is TGTGCCAGCACCCAACGGGTGAACACTGAAGCTTTCTTT.

The chain links TRBV4-2 to TRBJ2-1, with D unclear. This CDR3 has 16 amino acids. V shed 1 base and J shed 10 bases, with 20 bases lying between them. Germline loops: CDR1 LGHNA, CDR2 YNFKEQ. The CDR3 here is CASSQGEFSPLREQFF. The CDR3 DNA reads as TGTGCCAGCAGCCAAGGCGAGTTCTCCCCTCTAAGGGAGCAGTTCTTC.

The V and J genes are TRBV28 and TRBJ1-1; a weak D match, TRBD1 (5 bases). Germline CDR1 reads MDHEN; CDR2 reads SYDVKM. V lost 6 bases and J lost 11, with 13 bases in between. This CDR3 spans 11 amino acids. CDR3 amino acids: CASRLGTSAFF. As DNA, the CDR3 is TGTGCCAGCAGGTTGGGGACGTCGGCTTTCTTT.

V usage is TRBV19 and J usage is TRBJ1-2; the D is unclear. The CDR3 totals 14 residues. Germline V gene data show CDR1 as LNHDA and CDR2 as SQIVND (reference sequence). V shed 1 base and J shed 2 bases, with 8 bases lying between them. The CDR3 DNA is TGTGCCAGTAGTATAGTACACGGCAACTATGGCTACACCTTC. Protein: CASSIVHGNYGYTF. Using reference TRBV19 and TRBJ1-2 for the parts outside the CDR3, the full variable domain is DGGITQSPKYLFRKEGQNVTLSCEQNLNHDAMYWYRQDPGQGLRLIYYSQIVNDFQKGDIAEGYSVSREKKESFPLTVTSAQKNPTAFYLCASSIVHGNYGYTFGSGTRLTVV.

The V and J genes are TRBV6-6 and TRBJ1-1, with D unclear. The V and J ends lost 4 bases and 2 bases respectively, with 11 bases between them. The CDR3 loop spans 14 amino acids. Germline V gene sequence: CDR1 MNHNY, CDR2 SVGAGI (reference sequence). This chain's CDR3 is CASSSGGLNTEAFF. The CDR3 nucleotides read TGTGCCAGCAGTTCCGGAGGCCTCAACACTGAAGCTTTCTTT.

V usage is TRBV5-1 and J usage is TRBJ1-1; 9 bases match TRBD1. This CDR3 is built from 17 residues. CDR1 is SGHRS, CDR2 YFSETQ, per germline. Losses at the gene ends were 2 bases for V and 4 bases for J; bases not matched to a gene: 12. CDR3 bases: TGCGCCAGCAGCTTTCGGACAGGGGTTGAAGGTCGCACTGAAGCTTTCTTT. Translated: CASSFRTGVEGRTEAFF.

The V and J genes are TRBV4-2 and TRBJ2-1; 13 nucleotides match TRBD2. The CDR3 is 19 residues long. With V trimmed by 2 bases and J by 2 bases, 9 bases remained unmatched. Germline CDR1 LGHNA, CDR2 YNFKEQ. The CDR3 coding sequence is TGTGCCAGCAGCCAACCCGGACTAGCGGGAGATCGGCCCTACAATGAGCAGTTCTTC. Translation: CASSQPGLAGDRPYNEQFF.